This is a list of T cell receptor beta chains from one sample in a study of beta chain features in type 1 diabetes. The repertoire was sequenced with immunoSEQ multiplex PCR; TCRdb's copy has only in-frame clones and lacks some. The sample comprises 600,000 to 750,000 clones, around an eighth of which are singletons, and more than 0.09% rests with the top ten. The sequencing sample was made of naive CD4+ T cells from blood. The receptors here all came from a man aged 25 to 40 with type 1 diabetes. Each CDR3 is given with its conserved first and last residue. The D gene is left open where the match is weak. The size entry is marked missing in some rows and otherwise reads once, few, many or a size class.

CDR3	DNA	V	J	size	D
CASSLGQGDGKLFF	TGTGCCAGCAGCTTGGGGCAGGGGGACGGCAAACTGTTTTTT	TRBV7-2	TRBJ1-4	.	TRBD1
CASSLAAGTSTDTQYF	TGCGCCAGCAGCTTGGCGGCCGGGACATCCACAGATACGCAGTATTTT	TRBV5-1	TRBJ2-3	few	.
CASHGRAGDGYTF	TGTGCCAGCCACGGGAGAGCGGGAGATGGCTACACCTTC	TRBV27	TRBJ1-2	few	.
CASSLDAGGGFNGGYTF	TGTGCCAGCAGCTTAGATGCCGGGGGCGGTTTCAACGGCGGCTACACCTTC	TRBV11-2	TRBJ1-2	.	.
CASSPRGGETYEQYF	TGTGCCAGCAGCCCCCGTGGGGGAGAAACCTACGAGCAGTACTTC	TRBV7-6	TRBJ2-7	.	.
CASFRGQSYGYTF	TGTGCCAGTTTTAGAGGACAGAGCTATGGCTACACCTTC	TRBV19	TRBJ1-2	few	.
CASSSPTGQETQYF	TGTGCCAGCAGTTCCCCGACAGGCCAAGAGACCCAGTACTTC	TRBV28	TRBJ2-5	.	.
CASSAYDRVYYGYTF	TGTGCCAGCAGCGCCTACGACAGGGTGTACTATGGCTACACCTTC	TRBV7-9	TRBJ1-2	.	TRBD1
CASSLPSGYEQYF	TGTGCCAGCAGCTTGCCTAGCGGGTACGAGCAGTACTTC	TRBV7-9	TRBJ2-7	.	TRBD2
CASSSTTYEQYF	TGTGCCAGCTCATCGACTACCTACGAGCAGTACTTC	TRBV18	TRBJ2-7	.	.
CASSYAGTGESPLHF	TGCGCCAGCAGCTACGCCGGGACAGGGGAATCACCCCTCCACTTT	TRBV5-1	TRBJ1-6	.	TRBD1
CAWSVLNPKDSSYEQYF	TGTGCCTGGAGTGTACTCAACCCGAAGGACAGCTCCTACGAGCAGTACTTC	TRBV30	TRBJ2-7	.	.
CASSEMTGSYQPQHF	TGTGCCAGCAGCGAGATGACAGGGTCCTATCAGCCCCAGCATTTT	TRBV6-1	TRBJ1-5	.	TRBD1
CASSVGTSGTQETQYF	TGTGCCAGCAGCGTAGGAACGTCAGGGACTCAAGAGACCCAGTACTTC	TRBV9	TRBJ2-5	.	.
CASSLSGNQETQYF	TGCGCCAGCAGCCTCTCCGGGAACCAAGAGACCCAGTACTTC	TRBV5-1	TRBJ2-5	few	.
CASSSNGWNTEAFF	TGTGCCAGCAGCTCAAATGGTTGGAACACTGAAGCTTTCTTT	TRBV11-3	TRBJ1-1	.	.